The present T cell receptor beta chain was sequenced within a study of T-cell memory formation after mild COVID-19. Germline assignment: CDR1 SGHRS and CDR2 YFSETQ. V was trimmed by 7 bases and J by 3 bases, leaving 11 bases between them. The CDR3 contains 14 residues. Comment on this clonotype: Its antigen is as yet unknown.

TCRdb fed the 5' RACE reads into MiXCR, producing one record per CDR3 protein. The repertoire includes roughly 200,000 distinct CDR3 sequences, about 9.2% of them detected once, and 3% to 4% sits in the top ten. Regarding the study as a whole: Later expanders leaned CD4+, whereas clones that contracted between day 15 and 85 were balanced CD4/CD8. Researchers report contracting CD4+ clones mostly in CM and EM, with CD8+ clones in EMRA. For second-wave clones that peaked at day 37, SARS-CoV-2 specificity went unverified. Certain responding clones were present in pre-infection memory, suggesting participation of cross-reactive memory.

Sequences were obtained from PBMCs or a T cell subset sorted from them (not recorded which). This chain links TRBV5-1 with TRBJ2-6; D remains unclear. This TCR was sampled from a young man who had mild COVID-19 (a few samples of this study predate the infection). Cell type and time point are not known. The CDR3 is CASSPPDGANVLTF. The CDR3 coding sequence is TGCGCCAGCTCCCCCCCAGATGGGGCCAACGTCCTGACTTTC. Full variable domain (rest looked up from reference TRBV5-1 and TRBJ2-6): KAGVTQTPRYLIKTRGQQVTLSCSPISGHRSVSWYQQTPGQGLQFLFEYFSETQRNKGNFPGRFSGRQFSNSRSEMNVSTLELGDSALYLCASSPPDGANVLTFGAGSRLTVL.